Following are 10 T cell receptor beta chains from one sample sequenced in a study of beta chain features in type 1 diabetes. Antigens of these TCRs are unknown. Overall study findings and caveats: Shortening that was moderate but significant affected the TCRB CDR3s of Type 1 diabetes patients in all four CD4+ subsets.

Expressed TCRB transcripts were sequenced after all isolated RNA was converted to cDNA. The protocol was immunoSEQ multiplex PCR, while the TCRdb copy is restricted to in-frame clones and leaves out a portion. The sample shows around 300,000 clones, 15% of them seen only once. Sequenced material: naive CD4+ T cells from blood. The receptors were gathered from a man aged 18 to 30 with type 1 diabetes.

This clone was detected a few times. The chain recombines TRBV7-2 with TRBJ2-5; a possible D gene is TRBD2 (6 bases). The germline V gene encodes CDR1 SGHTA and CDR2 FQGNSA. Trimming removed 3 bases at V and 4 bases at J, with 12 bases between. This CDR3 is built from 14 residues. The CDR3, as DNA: TGTGCCAGCAGCTTCAATCCGGGAGTAGAGACCCAGTACTTC. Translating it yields CASSFNPGVETQYF.

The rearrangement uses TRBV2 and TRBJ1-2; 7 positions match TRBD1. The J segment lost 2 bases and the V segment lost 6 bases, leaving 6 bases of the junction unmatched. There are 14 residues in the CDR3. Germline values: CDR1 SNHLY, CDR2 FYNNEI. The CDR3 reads CASRTQGNNYGYTF. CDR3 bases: TGTGCCAGCAGAACACAGGGGAACAACTATGGCTACACCTTC. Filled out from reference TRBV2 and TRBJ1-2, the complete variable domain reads EPEVTQTPSHQVTQMGQEVILRCVPISNHLYFYWYRQILGQKVEFLVSFYNNEISEKSEIFDDQFSVERPDGSNFTLKIRSTKLEDSAMYFCASRTQGNNYGYTFGSGTRLTVV.

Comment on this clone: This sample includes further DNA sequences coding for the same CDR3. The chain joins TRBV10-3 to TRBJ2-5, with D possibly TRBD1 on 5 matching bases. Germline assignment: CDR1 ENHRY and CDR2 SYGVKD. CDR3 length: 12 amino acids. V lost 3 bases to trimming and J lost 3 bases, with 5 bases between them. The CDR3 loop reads CAISDREETQYF. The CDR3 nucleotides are TGTGCCATCAGTGACAGGGAAGAGACCCAGTACTTC.

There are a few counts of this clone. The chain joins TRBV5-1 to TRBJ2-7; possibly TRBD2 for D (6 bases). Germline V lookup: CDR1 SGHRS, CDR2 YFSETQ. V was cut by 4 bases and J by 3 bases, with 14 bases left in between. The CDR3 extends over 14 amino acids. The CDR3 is CASSHPGLIYEQYF. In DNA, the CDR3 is TGCGCCAGCAGCCACCCGGGACTGATCTACGAGCAGTACTTC.

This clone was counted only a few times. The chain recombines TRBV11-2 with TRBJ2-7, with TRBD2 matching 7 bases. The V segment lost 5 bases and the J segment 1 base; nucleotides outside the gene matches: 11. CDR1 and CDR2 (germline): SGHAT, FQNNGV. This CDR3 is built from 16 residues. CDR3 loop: CASSKLERGKSYEQYF. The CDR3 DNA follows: TGTGCCAGCAGCAAGCTAGAGCGGGGAAAGTCCTACGAGCAGTACTTC.

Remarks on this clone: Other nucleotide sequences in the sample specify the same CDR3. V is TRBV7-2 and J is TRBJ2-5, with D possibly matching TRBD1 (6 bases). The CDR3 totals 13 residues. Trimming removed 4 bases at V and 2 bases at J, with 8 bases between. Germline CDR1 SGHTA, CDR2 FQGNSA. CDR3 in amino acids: CASSSGQQETQYF. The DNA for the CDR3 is TGTGCCAGCAGCTCCGGACAGCAAGAGACCCAGTACTTC.

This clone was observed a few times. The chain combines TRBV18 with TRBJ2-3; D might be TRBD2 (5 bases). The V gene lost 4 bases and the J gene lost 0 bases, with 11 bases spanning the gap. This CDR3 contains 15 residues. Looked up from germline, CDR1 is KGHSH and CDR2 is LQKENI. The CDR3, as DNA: TGTGCCAGCTCACTCGACTACCAGAGCACAGATACGCAGTATTTT. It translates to CASSLDYQSTDTQYF.

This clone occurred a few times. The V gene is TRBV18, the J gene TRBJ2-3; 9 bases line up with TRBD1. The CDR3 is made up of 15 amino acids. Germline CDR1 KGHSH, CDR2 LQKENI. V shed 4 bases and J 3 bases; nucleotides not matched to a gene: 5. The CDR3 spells CASSLRDRETDTQYF. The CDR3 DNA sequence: TGTGCCAGCTCACTCCGGGACAGGGAAACAGATACGCAGTATTTT.

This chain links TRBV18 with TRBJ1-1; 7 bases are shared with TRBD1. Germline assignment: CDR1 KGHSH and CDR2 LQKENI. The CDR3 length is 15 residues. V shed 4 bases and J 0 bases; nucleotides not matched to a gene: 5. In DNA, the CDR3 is TGTGCCAGCTCACGAGAGGGGGCTGTGAACACTGAAGCTTTCTTT. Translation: CASSREGAVNTEAFF.

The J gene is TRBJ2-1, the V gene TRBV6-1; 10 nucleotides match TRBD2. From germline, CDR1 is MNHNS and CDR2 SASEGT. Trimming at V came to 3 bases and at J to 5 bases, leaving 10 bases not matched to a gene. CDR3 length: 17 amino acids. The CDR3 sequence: CASSEHLLAGIHNEQFF. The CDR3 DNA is TGTGCCAGCAGTGAGCATCTACTAGCGGGGATACACAATGAGCAGTTCTTC.